This T cell receptor beta chain was recovered during a study of sequential checkpoint blockade in melanoma. Study summary: About 90 pretreatment tumor DNA samples were TCRβ immunosequenced. Study results and caveats: About 30 times likelier clinical benefit followed increased tumor T-cell fraction and clonality.

Treatment reported: randomized to nivolumab then ipilimumab (arm A) or the reverse (arm B). No patient had prior DNA-damaging chemotherapy. In regard to this clone: Its target is unknown.

The assay was immunoSEQ multiplex PCR, and TCRdb's table has in-frame clones only and misses some. The sample has around 37,000 clones; 32% are singletons. Between the trimmed V and J ends, which lost 5 bases and 5 bases, there was a span of 16 bases. Per germline, CDR1 MNHGY and CDR2 SAAAGT. CDR3 length equals 15 residues. The source was tumor tissue (inferred from file names), collected from a patient given nivolumab and ipilimumab in sequence. This TCR was recovered from a human donor with melanoma. The chain couples TRBV6-8 to TRBJ1-5; D is ambiguous. This CDR3 is CASSGNQVGHQPQHF. The DNA for the CDR3 is TGTGCCAGCAGTGGGAATCAGGTCGGGCATCAGCCCCAGCATTTT.